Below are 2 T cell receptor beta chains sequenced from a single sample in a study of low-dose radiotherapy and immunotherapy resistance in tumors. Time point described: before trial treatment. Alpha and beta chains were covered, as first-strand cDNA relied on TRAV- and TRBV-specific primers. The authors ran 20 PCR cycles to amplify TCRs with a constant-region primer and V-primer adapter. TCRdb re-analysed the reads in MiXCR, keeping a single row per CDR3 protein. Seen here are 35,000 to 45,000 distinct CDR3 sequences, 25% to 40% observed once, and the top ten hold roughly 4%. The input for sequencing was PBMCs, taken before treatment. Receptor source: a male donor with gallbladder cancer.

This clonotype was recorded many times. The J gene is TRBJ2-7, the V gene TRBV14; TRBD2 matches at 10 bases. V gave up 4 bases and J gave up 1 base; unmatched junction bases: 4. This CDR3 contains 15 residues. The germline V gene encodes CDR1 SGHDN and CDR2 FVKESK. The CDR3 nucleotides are TGTGCCAGCAGCCTCGGACTAGCGGTATCCTACGAGCAGTACTTC. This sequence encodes CASSLGLAVSYEQYF.

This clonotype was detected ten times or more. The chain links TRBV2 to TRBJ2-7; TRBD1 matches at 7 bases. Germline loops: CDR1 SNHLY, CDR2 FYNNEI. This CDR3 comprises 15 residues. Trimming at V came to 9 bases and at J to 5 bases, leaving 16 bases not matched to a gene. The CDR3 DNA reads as TGTGCCAGGGGGGCATCTGGGGACAGAGGTAACGAGCAGTACTTC. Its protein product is CARGASGDRGNEQYF.